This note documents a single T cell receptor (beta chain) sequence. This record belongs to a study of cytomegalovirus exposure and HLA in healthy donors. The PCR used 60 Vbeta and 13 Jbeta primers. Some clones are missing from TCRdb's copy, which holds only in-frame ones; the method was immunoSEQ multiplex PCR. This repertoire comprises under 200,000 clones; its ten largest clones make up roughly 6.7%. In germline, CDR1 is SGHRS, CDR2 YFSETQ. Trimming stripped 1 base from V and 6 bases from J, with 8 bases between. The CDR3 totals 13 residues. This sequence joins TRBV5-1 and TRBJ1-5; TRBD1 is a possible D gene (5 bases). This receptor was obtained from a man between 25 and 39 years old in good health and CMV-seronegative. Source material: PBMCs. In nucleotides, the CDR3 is TGCGCCAGCAGCTTGACAGGCGGTCAGCCCCAGCATTTT. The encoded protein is CASSLTGGQPQHF.